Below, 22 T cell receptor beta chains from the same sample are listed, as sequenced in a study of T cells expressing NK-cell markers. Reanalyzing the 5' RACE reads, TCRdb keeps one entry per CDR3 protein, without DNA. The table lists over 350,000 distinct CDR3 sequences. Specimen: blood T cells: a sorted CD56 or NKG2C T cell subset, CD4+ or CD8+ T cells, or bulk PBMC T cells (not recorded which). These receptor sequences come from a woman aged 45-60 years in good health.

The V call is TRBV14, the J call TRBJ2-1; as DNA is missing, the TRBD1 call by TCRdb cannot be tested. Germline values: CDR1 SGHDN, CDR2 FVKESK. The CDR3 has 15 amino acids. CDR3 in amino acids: CASSAGVTSYNEQFF.

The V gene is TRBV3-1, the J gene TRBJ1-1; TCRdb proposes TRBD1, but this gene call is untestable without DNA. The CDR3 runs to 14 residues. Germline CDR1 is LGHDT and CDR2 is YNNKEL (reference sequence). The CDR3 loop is CASSQRQLNTEAFF.

The CDR3 loop reads CASSLRRQGNRNSPLHF. The chain joins TRBV28 to TRBJ1-6; TCRdb indicates TRBD1, and absent DNA this call remains unverified. The germline gives CDR1 MDHEN, CDR2 SYDVKM. The CDR3 is 17 residues long.

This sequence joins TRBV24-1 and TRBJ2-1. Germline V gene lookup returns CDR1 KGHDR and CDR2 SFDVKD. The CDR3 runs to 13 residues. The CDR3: CATSDPMIDEQFF.

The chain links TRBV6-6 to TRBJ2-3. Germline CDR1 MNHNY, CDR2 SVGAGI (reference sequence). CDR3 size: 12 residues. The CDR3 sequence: CASAYVTDTQYF.

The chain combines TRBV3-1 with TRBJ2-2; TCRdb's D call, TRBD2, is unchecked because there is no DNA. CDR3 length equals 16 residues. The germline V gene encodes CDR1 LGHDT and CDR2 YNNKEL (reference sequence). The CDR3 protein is CASSQVGPGGTGELFF. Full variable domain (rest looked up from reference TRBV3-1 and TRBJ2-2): DTAVSQTPKYLVTQMGNDKSIKCEQNLGHDTMYWYKQDSKKFLKIMFSYNNKELIINETVPNRFSPKSPDKAHLNLHINSLELGDSAVYFCASSQVGPGGTGELFFGEGSRLTVL.

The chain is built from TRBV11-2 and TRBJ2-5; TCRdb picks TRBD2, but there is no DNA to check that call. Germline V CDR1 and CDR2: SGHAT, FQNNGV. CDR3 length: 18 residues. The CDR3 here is CASSLPMAGTAYQETQYF.

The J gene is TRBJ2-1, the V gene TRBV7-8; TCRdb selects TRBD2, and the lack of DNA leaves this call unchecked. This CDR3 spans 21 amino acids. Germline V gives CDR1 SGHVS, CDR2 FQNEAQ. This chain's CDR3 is CATPPQGLRGLAESVGNEQFF.

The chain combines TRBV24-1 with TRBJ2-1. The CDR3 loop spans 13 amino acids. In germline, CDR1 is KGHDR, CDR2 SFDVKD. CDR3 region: CATSVYGHNEQFF.

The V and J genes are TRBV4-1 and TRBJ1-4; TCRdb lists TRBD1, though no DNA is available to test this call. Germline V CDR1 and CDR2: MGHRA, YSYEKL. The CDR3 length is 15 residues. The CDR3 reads CASSEGDRDQEKLFF.

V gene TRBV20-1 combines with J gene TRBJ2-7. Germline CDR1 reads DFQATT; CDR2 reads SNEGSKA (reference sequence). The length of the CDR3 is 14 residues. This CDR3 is CSARTTVTSYEQYF.

The CDR3 spells CAISESPGQGADGANVLTF. This chain connects TRBV10-3 to TRBJ2-6; TCRdb reports TRBD1, a call that lacks DNA to check it against. Germline V CDR1 and CDR2: ENHRY, SYGVKD. The CDR3 is 19 amino acids.

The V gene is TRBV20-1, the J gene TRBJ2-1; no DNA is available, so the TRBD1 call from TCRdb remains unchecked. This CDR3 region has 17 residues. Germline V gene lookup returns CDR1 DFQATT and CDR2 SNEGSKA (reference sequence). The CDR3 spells CSARGPTGASSYNEQFF.

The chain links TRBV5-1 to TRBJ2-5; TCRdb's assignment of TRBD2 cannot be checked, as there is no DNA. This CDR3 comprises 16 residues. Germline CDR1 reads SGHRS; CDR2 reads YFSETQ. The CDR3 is CASSRSSGRGEETQYF.

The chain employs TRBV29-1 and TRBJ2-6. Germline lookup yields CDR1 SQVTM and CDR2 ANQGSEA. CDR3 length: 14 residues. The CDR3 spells CSVAAFGGANVLTF.

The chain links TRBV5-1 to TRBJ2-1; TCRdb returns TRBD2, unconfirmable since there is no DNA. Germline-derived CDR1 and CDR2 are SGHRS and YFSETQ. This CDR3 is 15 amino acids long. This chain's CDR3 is CASSVGQGRGGEQFF.

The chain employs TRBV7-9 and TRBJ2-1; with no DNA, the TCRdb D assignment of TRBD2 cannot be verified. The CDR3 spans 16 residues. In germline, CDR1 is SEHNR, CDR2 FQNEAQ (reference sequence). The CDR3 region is CASRPQAGGHYNEQFF. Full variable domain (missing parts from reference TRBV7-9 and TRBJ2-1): DTGVSQNPRHKITKRGQNVTFRCDPISEHNRLYWYRQTLGQGPEFLTYFQNEAQLEKSRLLSDRFSAERPKGSFSTLEIQRTEQGDSAMYLCASRPQAGGHYNEQFFGPGTRLTVL.

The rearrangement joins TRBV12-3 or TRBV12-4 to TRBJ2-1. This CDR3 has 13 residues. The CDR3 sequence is CASNVDMGNEQFF.

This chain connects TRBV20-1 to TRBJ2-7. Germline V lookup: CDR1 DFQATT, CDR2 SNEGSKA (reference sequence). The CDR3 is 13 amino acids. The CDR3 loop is CSARAGASNEQYF.

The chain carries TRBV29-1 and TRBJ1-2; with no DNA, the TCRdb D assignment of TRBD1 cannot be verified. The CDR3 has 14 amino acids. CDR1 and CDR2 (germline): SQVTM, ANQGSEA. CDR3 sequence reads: CSVRRGQGPYGYTF.

The CDR3 reads CASSVPNTGELFF. The chain links TRBV25-1 to TRBJ2-2. This CDR3 region has 13 residues. Germline V gene sequence: CDR1 MGHDK, CDR2 SYGVNS.

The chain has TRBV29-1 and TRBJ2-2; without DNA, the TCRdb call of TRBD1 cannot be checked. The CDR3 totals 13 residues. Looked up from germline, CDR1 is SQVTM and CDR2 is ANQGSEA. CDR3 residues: CSVSGTATGELFF.